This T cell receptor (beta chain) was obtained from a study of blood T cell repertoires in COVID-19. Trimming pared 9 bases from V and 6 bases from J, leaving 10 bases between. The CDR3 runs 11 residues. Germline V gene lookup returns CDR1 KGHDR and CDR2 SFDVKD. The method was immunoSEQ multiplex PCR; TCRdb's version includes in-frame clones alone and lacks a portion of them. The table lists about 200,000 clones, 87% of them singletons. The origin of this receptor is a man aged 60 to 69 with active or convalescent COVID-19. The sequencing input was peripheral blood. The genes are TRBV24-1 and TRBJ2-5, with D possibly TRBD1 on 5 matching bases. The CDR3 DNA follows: TGTGCCACCGGAACAGGTCAGACCCAGTACTTC. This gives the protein CATGTGQTQYF.